This T cell receptor (beta chain) was identified in a study of T cell changes during pregnancy in multiple sclerosis. Only in-frame clones appear in the TCRdb table, and some are missing; sequencing was by immunoSEQ multiplex PCR. Here the sample spans 84,000 or so clones, 94% being singletons. Germline lookup yields CDR1 SGHAT and CDR2 FQNNGV. V was clipped by 4 bases and J by 5 bases, with 7 bases between them. The CDR3 is made up of 12 amino acids. This material consisted of peripheral blood, taken in the third trimester of pregnancy. The V gene is TRBV11-2, the J gene TRBJ2-3, with unresolved D. The origin of this receptor is a female donor with multiple sclerosis, enrolled in a pregnancy study. The CDR3 here is CASSSSVDTQYF. CDR3 sequence (DNA): TGTGCCAGCAGCTCTTCGGTAGATACGCAGTATTTT.